This T cell receptor (beta chain) was identified during a study of blood T cell repertoires in COVID-19. Study background: PBMCs, B-cell-depleted T cells, or T cells were the source of the cDNA or gDNA that made up the material.

Clones were sequenced by immunoSEQ multiplex PCR, and TCRdb holds only the in-frame ones, with some missing. The sample has over 350,000 clones, 88% seen once. There are 15 residues in the CDR3. Per germline, CDR1 MDHEN and CDR2 SYDVKM. V was shortened by 6 bases and J by 3 bases, with 18 bases between the two germline ends. Individuals drawn from approximately 22 US areas were roughly 18 to 89 years old. Cohorts were determined from participant-reported clinical history. This clone has a handful of counts. This sequence originates from a woman aged 25 to 45 with acute COVID-19. The sample was PBMCs or T cells enriched from blood (not recorded which). The V call is TRBV28, the J call TRBJ2-7, with D tentatively TRBD2 (6 bases). The CDR3 nucleotides are TGTGCCAGCAGCATCCCCGGGACTGGGAGCTACGAGCAGTACTTC. It encodes CASSIPGTGSYEQYF.